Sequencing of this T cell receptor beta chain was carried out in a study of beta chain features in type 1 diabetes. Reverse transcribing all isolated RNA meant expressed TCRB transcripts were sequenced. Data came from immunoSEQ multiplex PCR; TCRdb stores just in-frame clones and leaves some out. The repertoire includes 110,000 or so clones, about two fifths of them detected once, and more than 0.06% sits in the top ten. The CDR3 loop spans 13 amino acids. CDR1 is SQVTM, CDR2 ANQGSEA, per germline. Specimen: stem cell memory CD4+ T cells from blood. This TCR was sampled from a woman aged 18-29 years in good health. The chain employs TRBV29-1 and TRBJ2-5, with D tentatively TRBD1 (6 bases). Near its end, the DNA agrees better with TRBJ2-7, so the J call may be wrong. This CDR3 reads CSGTGLRGREQYF. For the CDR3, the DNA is TGCAGTGGTACAGGGTTACGAGGGCGCGAGCAGTACTTC.